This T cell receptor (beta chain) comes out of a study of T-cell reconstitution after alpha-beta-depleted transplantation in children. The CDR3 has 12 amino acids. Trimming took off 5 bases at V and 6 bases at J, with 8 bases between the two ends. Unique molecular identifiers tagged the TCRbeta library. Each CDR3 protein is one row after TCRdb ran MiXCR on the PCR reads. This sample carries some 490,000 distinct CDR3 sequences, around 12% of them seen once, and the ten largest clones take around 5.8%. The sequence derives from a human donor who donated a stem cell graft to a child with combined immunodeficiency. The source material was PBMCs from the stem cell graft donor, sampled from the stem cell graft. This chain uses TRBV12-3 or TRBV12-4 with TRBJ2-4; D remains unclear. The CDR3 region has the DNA TGTGCCAGCAGTATCCCGGGAAACATTCAGTACTTC. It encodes CASSIPGNIQYF.